This T cell receptor (beta chain) was found in a study of T cells expressing NK-cell markers (dated by TCRdb to 2019 to 2021). At the level of the whole study: In sorted CD3+CD56+NKG2C+, CD3+CD56+NKG2C- and CD3+CD56-NKG2C+ T-cell subsets from about eight donors, TCR beta-chain repertoires were profiled. Among the eight sequenced donors, seven were HCMV-seropositive and one was HCMV-seronegative. All eight donors whose samples were sequenced were randomly selected healthy volunteers, three of them men and five women. The libraries were sequenced on Illumina HiSeq 2000/2500, MiSeq or NextSeq, producing 2 x 150 bp reads.

Here is what the overall study found, with its caveats: Those dominant clonotypes were again the most abundant among CD3+CD56-NKG2C+ cells in a handful of donors, at about 25-60.1%. In several donors, the dominant CD3+CD56+NKG2C+ clonotypes ranked among the top 10 CD8+ clonotypes, making up about 1.0-8% of CD8+ T cells. Whether the expanded NKG2C-expressing T cell clones were specific for HCMV antigens remained unclear.

HCMV-specific IgG was detected in serum with a commercial ELISA kit to determine HCMV serostatus. Peripheral blood mononuclear cells were isolated from blood by Ficoll density gradient centrifugation. About this clonotype: The antigen it recognizes is unknown.

The sequencer listed for this sample is Illumina HiSeq 2000. The TCR beta cDNA libraries were made using 5'RACE template switching, a step that added both a universal primer site and unique molecular identifiers. Priming for cDNA synthesis came from the TCR beta constant segment, and two successive PCR amplification steps followed. In the source study's methods: Reads were demultiplexed and grouped by UMI with MIGEC, and clonotypes were assembled and quantified with MiTCR. To remove erroneous sequences, TCR cDNA sequences were retained only when supported by two or more reads. Downstream repertoire analysis used the tcR package, and clonotypes were matched across fractions by CDR3 nucleotide sequence plus V segment. VDJmatch was used to annotate antigen specificity against VDJdb, with one amino acid substitution in CDR3 permitted. TCRdb reprocessed the reads into one record per CDR3 protein sequence, lacking DNA. These V and J calls derive from TCRdb rather than the authors' analysis. This sample's clone table shows a few hundred thousand distinct CDR3 sequences. Roughly 0.4% of the sample lies in the top ten.

Taken from cysteine to phenylalanine, the CDR3 has 15 residues. The coding DNA is unavailable. The chain employs TRBV12-3 or TRBV12-4 and TRBJ2-3; the TCRdb D gene call, TRBD1, has no DNA to confirm it. Material for sequencing was blood T cells: a sorted CD56 or NKG2C T cell subset, CD4+ or CD8+ T cells, or bulk PBMC T cells (not recorded which). This receptor was obtained from a man between 18 and 29 years old in good health. Donor details come from another sample of the same person, matched by shared clones. The CDR3 here reads CASSLGTAWTDTQYF.